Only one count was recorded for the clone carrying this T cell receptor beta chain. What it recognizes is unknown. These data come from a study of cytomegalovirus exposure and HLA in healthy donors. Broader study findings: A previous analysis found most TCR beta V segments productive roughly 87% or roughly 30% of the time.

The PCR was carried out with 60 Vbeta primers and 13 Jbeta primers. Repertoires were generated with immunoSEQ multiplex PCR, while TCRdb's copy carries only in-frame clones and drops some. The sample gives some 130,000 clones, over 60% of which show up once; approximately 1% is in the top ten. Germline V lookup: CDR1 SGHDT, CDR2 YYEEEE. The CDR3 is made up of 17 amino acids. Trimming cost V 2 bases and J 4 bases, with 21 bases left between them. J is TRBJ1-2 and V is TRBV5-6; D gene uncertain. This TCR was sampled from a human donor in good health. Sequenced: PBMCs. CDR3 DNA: TGTGCCAGCAGCTTTCAAAGTATCCCACGCGTTAGCTATGGCTACACCTTC. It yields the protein CASSFQSIPRVSYGYTF.